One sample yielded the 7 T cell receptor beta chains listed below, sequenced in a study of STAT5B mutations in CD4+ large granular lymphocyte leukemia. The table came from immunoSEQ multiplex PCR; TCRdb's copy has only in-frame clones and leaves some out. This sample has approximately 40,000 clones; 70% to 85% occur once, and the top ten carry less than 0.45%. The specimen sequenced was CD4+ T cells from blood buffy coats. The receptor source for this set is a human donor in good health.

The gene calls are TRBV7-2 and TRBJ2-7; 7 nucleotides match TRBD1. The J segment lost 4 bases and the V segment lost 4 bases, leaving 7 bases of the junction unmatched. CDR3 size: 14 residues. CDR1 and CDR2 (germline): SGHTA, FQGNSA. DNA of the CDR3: TGTGCCAGCAGCTATAAACTGGGACAGTACGAGCAGTACTTC. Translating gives CASSYKLGQYEQYF.

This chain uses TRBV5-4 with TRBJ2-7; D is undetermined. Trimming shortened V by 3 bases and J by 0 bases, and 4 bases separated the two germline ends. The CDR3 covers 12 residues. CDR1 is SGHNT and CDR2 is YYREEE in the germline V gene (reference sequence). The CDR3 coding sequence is TGTGCCAGCAGCTGGGACTCCTACGAGCAGTACTTC. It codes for CASSWDSYEQYF.

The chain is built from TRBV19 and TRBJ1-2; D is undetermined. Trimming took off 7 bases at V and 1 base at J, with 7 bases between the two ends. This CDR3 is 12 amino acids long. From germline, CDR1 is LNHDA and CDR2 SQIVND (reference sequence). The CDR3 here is CASNSVNYGYTF. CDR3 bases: TGTGCCAGTAACTCGGTTAACTATGGCTACACCTTC.

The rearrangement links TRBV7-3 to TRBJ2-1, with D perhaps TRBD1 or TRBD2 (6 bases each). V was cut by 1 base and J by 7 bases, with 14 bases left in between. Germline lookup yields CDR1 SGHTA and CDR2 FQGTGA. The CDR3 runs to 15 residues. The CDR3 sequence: CASSLMVGAGNEQFF. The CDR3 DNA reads TGTGCCAGCAGCTTAATGGTGGGGGCGGGGAATGAGCAGTTCTTC.

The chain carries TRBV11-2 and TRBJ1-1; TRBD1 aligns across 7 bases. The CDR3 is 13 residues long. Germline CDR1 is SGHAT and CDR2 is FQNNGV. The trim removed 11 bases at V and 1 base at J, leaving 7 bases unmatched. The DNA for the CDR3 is TGTGCCGGCACGTGGGACAGGAACACTGAAGCTTTCTTT. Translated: CAGTWDRNTEAFF.

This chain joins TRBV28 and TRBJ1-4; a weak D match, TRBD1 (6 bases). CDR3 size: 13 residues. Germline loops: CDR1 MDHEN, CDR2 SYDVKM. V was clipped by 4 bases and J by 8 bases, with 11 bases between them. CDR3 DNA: TGTGCCAGCAGTTGGGACAACGAAGAAAAACTGTTTTTT. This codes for CASSWDNEEKLFF.

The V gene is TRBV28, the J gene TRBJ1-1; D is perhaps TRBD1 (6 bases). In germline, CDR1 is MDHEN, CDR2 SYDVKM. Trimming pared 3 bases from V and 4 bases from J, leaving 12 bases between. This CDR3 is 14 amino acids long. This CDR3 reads CASSLGGGFTEAFF. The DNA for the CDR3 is TGTGCCAGCAGTTTGGGAGGGGGTTTCACTGAAGCTTTCTTT.